Shown below are 21 T cell receptor beta chains from a single sample sequenced in a study of T cell clonality in common variable immunodeficiency. These TCRs' antigens remain unknown. Study results and caveats: Common variable immunodeficiency TCR beta sequences reportedly had fewer deletions and N-nucleotide insertions.

Sequencing was performed with immunoSEQ multiplex PCR; in TCRdb, only in-frame clones are kept and a portion is missing. This sample comprises 30,000 or so clones, none seen once only. Material for sequencing was peripheral blood mononuclear cells. The source of these receptors is a human donor with common variable immunodeficiency.

On this clone: The read ends 3 residues before the CDR3 terminus; that terminus is restored from the germline J gene. V and J are TRBV6-2 or TRBV6-3 and TRBJ2-7; 8 nucleotides agree with TRBD1. V lost 6 bases to trimming and J lost 1 base; unmatched junction nucleotides: 2. The CDR3 has 13 amino acids. Germline-derived CDR1 and CDR2 are MNHEY and SVGEGT. Incomplete CDR3 DNA: TGTGCCAGCAGCAGGACAGGGTCCTACGAG. Translating gives CASSRTGSYE. The CDR3, in full, reads CASSRTGSYEQYF.

Note on this clone: Read coverage stops 3 residues before the CDR3 terminus; the germline J gene supplies the remainder. The V and J genes are TRBV2 and TRBJ2-1; 12 positions agree with TRBD2. This CDR3 contains 16 residues. Germline V gene sequence: CDR1 SNHLY, CDR2 FYNNEI. V was pared by 5 bases and J by 9 bases, with 11 bases of the junction left unmatched. The CDR3 reads CASSPFGASGGAEQFF. The sequenced part of the CDR3 DNA is TGTGCCAGCAGTCCGTTTGGGGCTAGCGGGGGGGCTGAG.

At least ten counts were recorded for this clone. The missing CDR3 end, 3 residues past where the read stops, is filled in from the germline J gene. The rearrangement joins TRBV7-8 to TRBJ1-4; TRBD1 matches at 10 bases. After removal of 5 bases from V and 8 bases from J, the junction contained 8 bases not matched to a gene. The CDR3 covers 15 residues. Per germline, CDR1 SGHVS and CDR2 FQNEAQ. CDR3 bases read: TGTGCCAGCAGCACCGACAGGGGGCGGCTGGAAAAA. Amino acid sequence: CASSTDRGRLEK. The CDR3 reads in full as CASSTDRGRLEKLFF.

In this sample, this clone turned up a few times. The read finishes 3 residues shy of the CDR3 end, and the germline J gene is used to complete it. V gene TRBV20-1 combines with J gene TRBJ2-1, with TRBD1 identical over 10 bases. The CDR3 loop spans 14 amino acids. Per germline, CDR1 DFQATT and CDR2 SNEGSKA (reference sequence). Germline trimming cut 5 bases from V and 5 bases from J; bases unmatched to any gene: 6. CDR3 bases read: TGCAGTGCTCCCAGACAGGGGGCGCACAATGAG. This encodes CSAPRQGAHNE. The full CDR3 is CSAPRQGAHNEQFF.

This clone was found a few times. Read data end 3 residues before the CDR3 end; the end is taken from the germline J gene. V gene TRBV7-2 combines with J gene TRBJ1-1; TRBD1 might be the D (5 bases). Trimming removed 6 bases at V and 5 bases at J, with 16 bases between. This CDR3 is 14 amino acids long. CDR1 is SGHTA, CDR2 FQGNSA, per germline. The CDR3 sequence is CASRRIGGGTEAFF. The sequenced CDR3 bases are TGTGCCAGCAGAAGAATCGGGGGGGGGACTGAA.

This clone was picked up a small number of times. The CDR3 sequence: CASYTATDEKLFF. The part of the CDR3 DNA that was read is TGTGCCAGCTATACCGCCACGGATGAAAAA. The chain carries TRBV2 and TRBJ1-4; D not resolved. The read finishes 3 residues shy of the CDR3 end, and the germline J gene is used to complete it. CDR3 size: 13 residues. CDR1 is SNHLY and CDR2 is FYNNEI in the germline V gene. V lost 8 bases, J lost 6 bases, and 13 bases lay in between.

In the case of this clone: Sequencing ends 3 residues short of the CDR3 end; the germline J gene provides the rest. J is TRBJ1-4 and V is TRBV19, with D uncertain. CDR1 is LNHDA and CDR2 is SQIVND in the germline V gene (reference sequence). CDR3 size: 13 residues. Trimming pared 9 bases from V and 8 bases from J, leaving 16 bases between. CDR3 sequence: CASRRAGREKLFF. The covered CDR3 bases are TGTGCCAGCCGGCGGGCGGGCCGAGAAAAA.

This clone turned up a few times. Read coverage stops 3 residues before the CDR3 terminus; the germline J gene supplies the remainder. The chain joins TRBV7-9 to TRBJ2-7; D might be TRBD2 (6 bases). Trimming stripped 1 base from V and 0 bases from J, with 10 bases between. This CDR3 comprises 15 residues. Germline V gene lookup returns CDR1 SEHNR and CDR2 FQNEAQ (reference sequence). This CDR3 is CASSLGYGGSYEQYF. Incomplete CDR3 DNA: TGTGCCAGCAGCTTAGGATACGGGGGCTCCTACGAG.

This clone appeared a few times. The read comes to an end 3 residues before the CDR3 does, leaving the germline J gene to fill in the end. This sequence joins TRBV30 and TRBJ2-2, with D possibly being TRBD1 (5 bases). This CDR3 spans 15 amino acids. Trimming left V 0 bases short and J 3 bases short, with 11 bases between. Germline lookup yields CDR1 GTSNPN and CDR2 SVGIG (reference sequence). CDR3 residues: CAWSVLEQDTGELFF. CDR3 bases read: TGTGCCTGGAGTGTACTTGAACAGGACACCGGGGAG.

The sample holds many counts of this clone. The read halts 3 residues ahead of the CDR3 end, with the missing end drawn from the germline J gene. The gene calls are TRBV2 and TRBJ1-2; possibly TRBD1 for D (5 bases). The CDR3 totals 14 residues. The V end lost 1 base, the J end lost 4 bases, and 10 bases lay between the germline ends. CDR1 SNHLY and CDR2 FYNNEI come from the germline V gene. The CDR3 sequence: CASSEDKGSYGYTF. The covered CDR3 bases are TGTGCCAGCAGTGAAGATAAGGGGAGCTATGGC.

As for this clone: The read terminates 3 residues ahead of where the CDR3 ends, so the germline J gene completes it. V is TRBV2 and J is TRBJ2-1; D remains ambiguous. Germline CDR1 reads SNHLY; CDR2 reads FYNNEI. There are 16 residues in the CDR3. Trimming pared 8 bases from V and 9 bases from J, leaving 26 bases between. CDR3 residues: CASLRDSGPLFGEQFF. The part of the CDR3 DNA that was read is TGTGCCAGCTTACGAGACTCCGGCCCCCTTTTTGGTGAG.

This clone was found a few times. The sequence runs out 3 residues before the end of the CDR3; the remainder is reconstructed from the germline J gene. The chain couples TRBV19 to TRBJ1-3; 9 nucleotides match TRBD1. The ends lost 4 bases at V and 2 bases at J; junction bases unmatched: 0. The CDR3 sequence is 14 residues long. The germline gives CDR1 LNHDA, CDR2 SQIVND (reference sequence). The CDR3 is CASSRTGAGNTIYF. The CDR3 bases that were read are TGTGCCAGTAGTAGGACAGGGGCTGGAAACACC.

This clone was observed a handful of times. The sequence runs out 3 residues before the end of the CDR3; the remainder is reconstructed from the germline J gene. The chain carries TRBV6-1 and TRBJ2-7; weak D call: TRBD1 (5 bases). The V gene lost 2 bases and the J gene lost 1 base, with 12 bases spanning the gap. The CDR3 is 15 residues long. Germline V CDR1 and CDR2: MNHNS, SASEGT. CDR3 DNA (partial): TGTGCCAGCAGTGAATACGCCGACAGTTCCTACGAG. This codes for CASSEYADSSYE. The CDR3 in its entirety is CASSEYADSSYEQYF.

This clone occurred many times. The CDR3 extends 3 residues past the end of the read, so its final part is completed from the germline J gene. The V and J genes are TRBV20-1 and TRBJ1-2; D perhaps matches TRBD1 (6 bases). The V gene's germline CDR1 is DFQATT and CDR2 SNEGSKA (reference sequence). The CDR3 covers 14 residues. With 2 bases removed from V and 5 bases from J, the gap between germline ends came to 15 bases. This CDR3 is CSARWPGVRYGYTF. CDR3 DNA, as far as it was read: TGCAGTGCTAGATGGCCAGGGGTGAGATATGGC.

Only a few counts were recorded for this clone. Read coverage stops 3 residues before the CDR3 terminus; the germline J gene supplies the remainder. The genes are TRBV23-1 and TRBJ1-2, with D unclear. TRBV23-1 is marked as an open reading frame, function uncertain. CDR3 length equals 11 residues. The covered CDR3 bases are TGCGCCAGCAGTCAACCCAGGCGC. Translation: CASSQPRR. In full, the CDR3 is CASSQPRRYTF.

In the case of this clone: The CDR3 is cut off 3 residues early in the read; its end comes from the germline J gene. The chain couples TRBV7-9 to TRBJ2-3; 7 nucleotides agree with TRBD1. The J segment lost 4 bases and the V segment lost 6 bases, leaving 10 bases of the junction unmatched. The CDR3 has 15 amino acids. Germline V CDR1 and CDR2: SEHNR, FQNEAQ (reference sequence). CDR3 loop: CASSSPTGLSDTQYF. The sequenced part of the CDR3 DNA is TGTGCCAGCAGTTCACCGACAGGGTTGTCAGATACG.

There are many counts of this clone. The DNA ends 3 residues before the CDR3 does, and the rest of the CDR3 is filled in from the germline J gene. The chain carries TRBV30 and TRBJ2-3; no reliable D call. Between the trimmed V and J ends, which lost 0 bases and 1 base, there was a span of 11 bases. Germline CDR1 reads GTSNPN; CDR2 reads SVGIG (reference sequence). This CDR3 has 15 amino acids. The DNA read from the CDR3 is TGTGCCTGGAGTGTAGGCTTTTCCGGCACAGATACG. Encoded protein: CAWSVGFSGTDT. The whole CDR3 region reads CAWSVGFSGTDTQYF.

Comment on this clone: Coverage ceases 3 residues before the CDR3 finishes, and the germline J gene fills in the end. The chain carries TRBV7-3 and TRBJ2-1; 7 bases line up with TRBD1. J gave up 5 bases and V 5 bases, and 6 bases lay outside the gene matches. CDR3 length: 14 residues. The V gene's germline CDR1 is SGHTA and CDR2 FQGTGA. The CDR3 sequence: CASSPPDRDNEQFF. The sequenced part of the CDR3 DNA is TGTGCCAGCAGCCCACCCGACAGGGACAATGAG.

This clone is medium-sized by share. The read finishes 3 residues shy of the CDR3 end, and the germline J gene is used to complete it. This chain connects TRBV7-3 to TRBJ1-1; D possibly corresponds to TRBD1 (6 bases). Germline CDR1 is SGHTA and CDR2 is FQGTGA. CDR3 length equals 13 residues. CDR3 region: CASSPTLRGEAFF. The sequenced CDR3 bases are TGTGCCAGCAGCCCGACACTGAGGGGGGAA. The full variable domain, rest sourced from reference TRBV7-3 and TRBJ1-1, is GAGVSQTPSNKVTEKGKYVELRCDPISGHTALYWYRQSLGQGPEFLIYFQGTGAADDSGLPNDRFFAVRPEGSVSTLKIQRTERGDSAVYLCASSPTLRGEAFFGQGTRLTVV.

CDR3 DNA, as far as it was read: TGTGCCAGTAGTATAGAATCCCTCGGA. Translating it yields CASSIESLG. In full, the CDR3 is CASSIESLGAFF. This chain connects TRBV19 to TRBJ1-1, with D uncertain. The read halts 3 residues ahead of the CDR3 end, with the missing end drawn from the germline J gene. Per the germline V gene, CDR1 is LNHDA and CDR2 is SQIVND (reference sequence). There are 12 residues in the CDR3. Full variable domain (missing parts from reference TRBV19 and TRBJ1-1): DGGITQSPKYLFRKEGQNVTLSCEQNLNHDAMYWYRQDPGQGLRLIYYSQIVNDFQKGDIAEGYSVSREKKESFPLTVTSAQKNPTAFYLCASSIESLGAFFGQGTRLTVV.

This clone is medium-sized in the sample. The CDR3: CSAEGRSETQYF. CDR3 bases read: TGCAGCGCCGAGGGGCGATCGGAGACC. The chain employs TRBV29-1 and TRBJ2-5; D may correspond to TRBD1 or TRBD2 (5 bases each). The read terminates 3 residues ahead of where the CDR3 ends, so the germline J gene completes it. In germline, CDR1 is SQVTM, CDR2 ANQGSEA. CDR3 length: 12 amino acids. V shed 7 bases and J shed 5 bases, with 14 bases lying between them.